These T cell receptor beta chains were read from a single sample in a study of T-cell memory formation after mild COVID-19. Each CDR3 protein is one row after TCRdb ran MiXCR on the 5' RACE reads. The sample yields about 400,000 distinct CDR3 sequences, under 25% seen once. Specimen: PBMCs or a T cell subset sorted from them (not recorded which). These receptors were collected from an adult woman who had mild COVID-19 (a few samples of this study predate the infection). Cell type and time point are not known. Both conserved end residues are part of each CDR3. The D gene is left open where the match is weak.

TRBV6-5 | NA | CASMKGRQAGVGDYGYTF
TRBV20-1 | NA | CSARDQTRGEYF
TRBV27 | NA | CASSLSGSNIQYF
TRBV20-1 | NA | CSATGPSYEQYF
TRBV4-1 | TRBD1 | CASSSARGPYEQYF
TRBV12-3/TRBV12-4 | TRBD1 | CASSAGTGVYNEQFF
TRBV12-3/TRBV12-4 | TRBD1 | CASRPQGAMTEAFF
TRBV7-3 | TRBD1 | CASSPGDRGGYGYTF
TRBV12-3/TRBV12-4 | TRBD2 | CASSFGGEPYEQYF
TRBV7-9 | NA | CASSLRTVEAFF
TRBV6-1 | NA | CASSPEEVNTQYF
TRBV12-3/TRBV12-4 | NA | CASSGRVRETQYF
TRBV29-1 | NA | CSVGRYNEQFF
TRBV15 | TRBD1 | CATSRDRGRYGYTF
TRBV25-1 | NA | CASSDVGADSPLHF
TRBV7-3 | TRBD2 | CASSLRKTSGGVRETQYF
TRBV7-9 | NA | CASSSADSSGANVLTF
TRBV15 | NA | CATSRTYREVTEAFF
TRBV7-2 | NA | CASSPTHGGGPNYGYTF
TRBV4-3 | NA | CASSQGRVYEQYF
TRBV12-3/TRBV12-4 | NA | CAGDIPSGANVLTF
TRBV5-1 | TRBD2 | CASNAGTSGLSTDTQYF
TRBV7-2 | NA | CASSLSPRVQETQYF
TRBV4-2 | NA | CASSAGISYEQYF
TRBV6-1 | NA | CASTGPLGDFYEQYF
TRBV6-6 | TRBD2 | CASRPTGGLAGGPIYEQYF
TRBV7-9 | NA | CASSLADSPIHGYTF
TRBV29-1 | NA | CSVEFGFRNTEAFF
TRBV30 | TRBD1 | CAWNRDRPYEQYF
TRBV6-5 | NA | CASRYGTRGTEAFF
TRBV20-1 | TRBD2 | CSAHLAGGSYEQYF
TRBV29-1 | NA | CSVGGGADTQYF
TRBV3-1 | TRBD1 | CASRAEGQGQETQYF
TRBV6-1 | NA | CASSEFGDGYTF
TRBV30 | NA | CAWSVRGGISEQFF
TRBV6-9 | NA | CASSPLDCDSTDTQYF
TRBV7-8 | TRBD1 | CASSYRGYNEQFF
TRBV18 | NA | CASSPLRRRGLSTDTQYF
TRBV13 | NA | CASSLGRVRKEQFF
TRBV2 | NA | CASSDRGMNTEAFF
TRBV7-9 | NA | CASSLAGDSASYEQYF
TRBV5-1 | NA | CASSLEGGAEEQFF
TRBV7-7 | NA | CASSSGLSSTDTQYF
TRBV7-2 | TRBD1 | CASSVPGGPQFF
TRBV11-2 | NA | CASSWAGTRSYEQYF
TRBV5-1 | TRBD2 | CASSSGLAWRDTQYF
TRBV7-8 | NA | CASSLVPGDTQYF
TRBV29-1 | NA | CSVADSLYAEAFF
TRBV7-9 | NA | CASAAAKNIQYF
TRBV5-1 | NA | CASSQVWNEQFF
TRBV7-9 | NA | CASSAGSGYTF
TRBV18 | NA | CASSPILQGGNTIYF
TRBV29-1 | TRBD1 | CSGDRGYEAFF